Below, 19 T cell receptor beta chains from the same sample are listed, as sequenced in a study of T cells after yellow fever vaccination. A single record per CDR3 protein comes from TCRdb applying MiXCR to the 5' RACE reads. The top ten clones hold 0.55% to 0.7% of a sample with around 140,000 distinct CDR3 sequences, about 7% of them seen once. This sample comprised CD4+ T cells sorted from PBMCs, obtained 10 days after the yellow fever booster vaccination. The receptor set was obtained from a man aged 30 to 39 who received the YFV17D yellow fever vaccine.

This clonotype occurred many times. This sequence joins TRBV15 and TRBJ2-1, with D unclear. This CDR3 has 14 amino acids. Per the germline V gene, CDR1 is LNHNV and CDR2 is YYDKDF (reference sequence). Trimming left V 0 bases short and J 3 bases short, with 6 bases between. Written as DNA, the CDR3 is TGTGCCACCAGCAGAGAAATGGGCTACAATGAGCAGTTCTTC. Translating gives CATSREMGYNEQFF.

This clonotype occurred a few times. V gene TRBV4-3 combines with J gene TRBJ2-7; 15 bases line up with TRBD2. The V and J ends lost 3 bases and 6 bases, in that order; junction bases with no gene match: 6. This CDR3 has 16 residues. Germline assignment: CDR1 LGHNA and CDR2 YSLEER. The CDR3 coding sequence is TGCGCCAGCAGCCACGGACTAGCGGGAGGGCCGAGCGAGCAGTACTTC. Translation: CASSHGLAGGPSEQYF.

This clonotype was counted ten times or more. V and J are TRBV5-1 and TRBJ2-3; 8 nucleotides align to TRBD2. The CDR3 consists of 15 residues. Germline CDR1 SGHRS, CDR2 YFSETQ. Losses at the gene ends were 5 bases for V and 5 bases for J; bases not matched to a gene: 10. CDR3 nucleotide sequence: TGCGCCAGCAGAACCAGCGGGAGAGGAGGAGATACGCAGTATTTT. Translation gives CASRTSGRGGDTQYF.

The count of this clonotype is one. Given a much more abundant clone one base away, this may be a read error. CDR3 protein: CSALPQGEGIGQYF. The CDR3 coding sequence is TGCAGCGCCTTACCTCAGGGCGAAGGGATAGGGCAGTACTTC. This rearrangement joins TRBV29-1 to TRBJ2-7, with D perhaps matching TRBD1 (5 bases). V lost 7 bases to trimming and J lost 9 bases, with 25 bases between them. This CDR3 region has 14 residues. Per the germline V gene, CDR1 is SQVTM and CDR2 is ANQGSEA.

This clonotype turned up a few times. This chain links TRBV7-2 with TRBJ2-1, with 11 bases identical to TRBD2. V lost 5 bases to trimming and J lost 3 bases; unmatched junction nucleotides: 6. CDR1 and CDR2 from the germline V gene are SGHTA and FQGNSA. This CDR3 contains 16 residues. The CDR3, as DNA: TGTGCCAGCAGCCCCGAGGGGACTAGCGGCTACAATGAGCAGTTCTTC. It codes for CASSPEGTSGYNEQFF. The variable domain in full, completed from reference TRBV7-2 and TRBJ2-1, reads GAGVSQSPSNKVTEKGKDVELRCDPISGHTALYWYRQSLGQGLEFLIYFQGNSAPDKSGLPSDRFSAERTGGSVSTLTIQRTQQEDSAVYLCASSPEGTSGYNEQFFGPGTRLTVL.

This clonotype was counted many times. The rearrangement links TRBV12-3 or TRBV12-4 to TRBJ2-1, with TRBD2 matching 11 bases. V shed 4 bases and J 10 bases; nucleotides not matched to a gene: 6. There are 14 residues in the CDR3. CDR3 sequence: CASSWRLAGGEQFF. The CDR3 DNA reads as TGTGCCAGCAGTTGGAGATTAGCGGGAGGGGAGCAGTTCTTC.

This clonotype showed up many times. The chain uses TRBV6-2 or TRBV6-3 and TRBJ2-2, with D possibly being TRBD1 or TRBD2 (5 bases each). This CDR3 contains 16 residues. V lost 1 base to trimming and J lost 6 bases, with 15 bases between them. Germline V lookup: CDR1 MNHEY, CDR2 SVGEGT. CDR3 DNA: TGTGCCAGCAGTTACTGGGCAGGGAGCGGCGCCGGGGAGCTGTTTTTT. Translated, it gives CASSYWAGSGAGELFF.

This chain connects TRBV20-1 to TRBJ2-3; 10 bases match TRBD2. J gave up 6 bases and V 5 bases, and 8 bases lay outside the gene matches. CDR1 is DFQATT and CDR2 is SNEGSKA in the germline V gene (reference sequence). The CDR3 runs 14 residues. The CDR3 DNA reads as TGCAGTGCTTATAGCGGGAGGCGGGCCGATACGCAGTATTTT. Translated: CSAYSGRRADTQYF.

The chain links TRBV28 to TRBJ1-6, with D hard to call. V was trimmed by 5 bases and J by 7 bases, leaving 9 bases between them. Per germline, CDR1 MDHEN and CDR2 SYDVKM. The CDR3 spans 13 residues. The CDR3 spells CASSLPGNSPLHF. In nucleotides, the CDR3 is TGTGCCAGCAGTCTCCCCGGAAATTCACCCCTCCACTTT.

This clonotype was counted only a few times. The chain links TRBV14 to TRBJ1-1; D might be TRBD1 (5 bases). V lost 3 bases, J lost 3 bases, and 14 bases lay in between. Germline values: CDR1 SGHDN, CDR2 FVKESK. The CDR3 is 15 residues long. For the CDR3, the DNA is TGTGCCAGCAGCCACCAGGGCCTCGGGTACACTGAAGCTTTCTTT. This sequence encodes CASSHQGLGYTEAFF.

The table lists this clonotype with many counts. This chain joins TRBV20-1 and TRBJ2-5; 7 bases map to TRBD2. There are 14 residues in the CDR3. V lost 1 base and J lost 5; bases outside the gene matches: 7. Looked up from germline, CDR1 is DFQATT and CDR2 is SNEGSKA (reference sequence). The DNA for the CDR3 is TGCAGTGCTAGAGTGGGCGGGAGTGGTGAGACCCAGTACTTC. Encoded protein: CSARVGGSGETQYF.

At least ten counts were recorded for this clonotype. The rearrangement uses TRBV29-1 and TRBJ2-2; no clear D gene. This CDR3 has 13 residues. Trimming pared 7 bases from V and 4 bases from J, leaving 13 bases between. From germline, CDR1 is SQVTM and CDR2 ANQGSEA. CDR3 region: CSADSVFTGELFF. DNA of the CDR3: TGCAGCGCTGACTCGGTTTTCACCGGGGAGCTGTTTTTT.

In this sample, this clonotype turned up many times. The genes are TRBV4-2 and TRBJ2-1; maybe TRBD2 (5 bases). Trimming removed 1 base at V and 9 bases at J, with 13 bases between. Per germline, CDR1 LGHNA and CDR2 YNFKEQ. The CDR3 loop spans 14 amino acids. The CDR3 sequence: CASSQGLRVAEQFF. The CDR3 DNA reads TGTGCCAGCAGCCAAGGACTGCGGGTAGCTGAGCAGTTCTTC.

A few counts support this clonotype. This rearrangement joins TRBV20-1 to TRBJ2-7; 7 positions agree with TRBD2. The junction had 11 bases not matched to a gene; V was cut back by 2 bases and J by 4 bases. Per germline, CDR1 DFQATT and CDR2 SNEGSKA (reference sequence). The CDR3 totals 15 residues. Written as DNA, the CDR3 is TGCAGTGCTAGATTACCCGGGGGAGGGCTATACGAGCAGTACTTC. This encodes CSARLPGGGLYEQYF.

Ten or more counts support this clonotype. The chain combines TRBV10-2 with TRBJ1-2; D unresolved. V lost 8 bases, J lost 4 bases, and 11 bases lay in between. Germline assignment: CDR1 WSHSY and CDR2 SAAADI. CDR3 length equals 12 residues. The CDR3 is CASSGTAYGYTF. The DNA for the CDR3 is TGCGCCAGCTCCGGAACGGCCTATGGCTACACCTTC.

This clonotype was counted many times. The V and J genes are TRBV7-8 and TRBJ2-2; weak D call: TRBD2 (5 bases). CDR3 length: 15 amino acids. Germline-derived CDR1 and CDR2 are SGHVS and FQNEAQ. V was trimmed by 5 bases and J by 7 bases, leaving 17 bases between them. CDR3 nucleotides: TGTGCCAGCAGCCGCCTCGAGGGAGCTGGCGGGGAGCTGTTTTTT. Its protein is CASSRLEGAGGELFF.

This clonotype was counted many times. The CDR3 here is CASSLTGYYGYTF. The DNA for the CDR3 is TGTGCCAGCAGCTTGACCGGGTACTATGGCTACACCTTC. This rearrangement joins TRBV5-6 to TRBJ1-2, with D unclear. The CDR3 contains 13 residues. V was trimmed by 1 base and J by 3 bases, leaving 7 bases between them. Germline CDR1 reads SGHDT; CDR2 reads YYEEEE.

In its sample, this clonotype was seen many times. The chain has TRBV20-1 and TRBJ2-7; TRBD2 agrees at 7 bases. Germline CDR1 DFQATT, CDR2 SNEGSKA (reference sequence). V lost 3 bases, J lost 3 bases, and 5 bases stayed unmatched. The CDR3 spans 13 residues. The chain's CDR3 is CSASGAGLYEQYF. The CDR3 DNA reads as TGCAGTGCTAGTGGAGCGGGACTCTACGAGCAGTACTTC.

This clonotype has only a few counts. The chain couples TRBV10-1 to TRBJ1-5; D gene unclear. The CDR3 contains 13 residues. Germline lookup yields CDR1 WNHNN and CDR2 SYGVQD (reference sequence). The V gene lost 2 bases and the J gene lost 7 bases, with 9 bases spanning the gap. CDR3 nucleotide sequence: TGCGCCAGCAGTGAGGGTCTAACCCAGCCCCAGCATTTT. Encoded protein: CASSEGLTQPQHF.